The rows below give T cell receptor beta chains drawn from one sample of a study of blood T cells in healthy people across ages. TCRdb reprocessed the 5' RACE reads via MiXCR and lists one record per CDR3 protein. The data hold fewer than 2,000,000 distinct CDR3 sequences, with roughly 32% observed a single time. The specimen sequenced was blood. The receptors come from a woman in her twenties or thirties in good health. The CDR3 runs from the conserved cysteine through the conserved F or W. The D gene is left open where the match is weak. Part of the rows lack a size; the others show once, few, many or a class for expanded clones.

d_call: TRBD2
clone_size: NA
j_call: TRBJ2-7
v_call: TRBV12-3/TRBV12-4
cdr3_nt: TGTGCCTGCAGTTTGCGGGGGACCTACGAGCAGTACTTC
cdr3_aa: CACSLRGTYEQYF

d_call: NA
clone_size: NA
j_call: TRBJ2-1
v_call: TRBV2
cdr3_nt: TGTGCCAGCAGTGAAAGCCAGGGCTCCTACAATGAGCAGTTCTTC
cdr3_aa: CASSESQGSYNEQFF

d_call: NA
clone_size: NA
j_call: TRBJ2-3
v_call: TRBV4-1
cdr3_nt: TGCGCCAGCAGCCAAGGGGAGGACGTAACAGATACGCAGTATTTT
cdr3_aa: CASSQGEDVTDTQYF

d_call: NA
clone_size: NA
j_call: TRBJ2-1
v_call: TRBV12-5
cdr3_nt: TGTGCTAGTGGTCCCATAGGGGGGCATGAGCAGTTCTTC
cdr3_aa: CASGPIGGHEQFF

d_call: NA
clone_size: few
j_call: TRBJ1-2
v_call: TRBV6-5
cdr3_nt: TGTGCCAGCGGTTACCGAGGGGCAGGGAAGATTGGCTACACCTTC
cdr3_aa: CASGYRGAGKIGYTF

d_call: NA
clone_size: NA
j_call: TRBJ2-6
v_call: TRBV4-1
cdr3_nt: TGCGCCAGCAGCCCAACTAGAGGCTCTGGGGCCAACGTCCTGACTTTC
cdr3_aa: CASSPTRGSGANVLTF

d_call: TRBD1
clone_size: NA
j_call: TRBJ1-6
v_call: TRBV12-3/TRBV12-4
cdr3_nt: TGTGCCAGCAGTGCCGGGACAGGAAATAATTCACCCCTCCACTTT
cdr3_aa: CASSAGTGNNSPLHF

d_call: TRBD2
clone_size: few
j_call: TRBJ2-1
v_call: TRBV7-8
cdr3_nt: TGTGCCAGCAGCTCCGCAAGGACTAGCGGGAGCTCCTACAATGAGCAGTTCTTC
cdr3_aa: CASSSARTSGSSYNEQFF

d_call: NA
clone_size: NA
j_call: TRBJ1-1
v_call: TRBV20-1
cdr3_nt: TGCAGGGCCCCCTTGGAAGCTTTCTTT
cdr3_aa: CRAPLEAFF

d_call: NA
clone_size: few
j_call: TRBJ2-7
v_call: TRBV5-1
cdr3_nt: TGCGCCAGCAGCTTGGAGGCAGGAGGACGGTACGAGCAGTACTTC
cdr3_aa: CASSLEAGGRYEQYF

d_call: TRBD1
clone_size: NA
j_call: TRBJ2-3
v_call: TRBV5-1
cdr3_nt: TGCGCCAGCAGCTCGAACAGGGGTACAGATACGCAGTATTTT
cdr3_aa: CASSSNRGTDTQYF

d_call: NA
clone_size: few
j_call: TRBJ2-2
v_call: TRBV6-2/TRBV6-3
cdr3_nt: TGTGCCAGCAGTTACATCCAGGACACCGGGGAGCTGTTTTTT
cdr3_aa: CASSYIQDTGELFF

d_call: NA
clone_size: NA
j_call: TRBJ1-2
v_call: TRBV2
cdr3_nt: TGTGCCAGCAGGGGCCGGGGCGATGGAGGCTACACCTTC
cdr3_aa: CASRGRGDGGYTF

d_call: TRBD1
clone_size: NA
j_call: TRBJ1-1
v_call: TRBV10-2
cdr3_nt: TGCGCCAGCAAACAGGGGGCGAGCACTGAAGCTTTCTTT
cdr3_aa: CASKQGASTEAFF

d_call: NA
clone_size: NA
j_call: TRBJ2-2
v_call: TRBV25-1
cdr3_nt: TGTGCCAGCAGGGACGAGACGCGCACCGGGGAGCTGTTTTTT
cdr3_aa: CASRDETRTGELFF

d_call: NA
clone_size: NA
j_call: TRBJ1-6
v_call: TRBV12-2
cdr3_nt: TGTGCAAGTCGCTTAGAAAGCGCCGGGGACCCGGGGCTTGCACCCCTCCACTTT
cdr3_aa: CASRLESAGDPGLAPLHF